This TCR beta chain was obtained from a study of blood T cell repertoires in COVID-19 (TCRdb year 2020). The study in broad terms: The collaborator samples originated in the United States, Italy and Spain and spanned the acute and convalescent phases of COVID-19. Where available, HLA class I and class II types were obtained from metadata supplied by the sample provider rather than from assay-based typing. The material from the prospective study consisted of cDNA or gDNA derived from T cells, B-cell-depleted T cells, or PBMCs. The dataset comprised deeply sampled blood TCRbeta repertoires from subjects exposed to, actively infected with, or recovered from COVID-19. A freely available public database, intended as a resource for researchers studying the immune response to SARS-CoV-2, is where the repertoires were released. The sample metadata nearly always contained a de-identified subject ID, COVID-19 status, age in years and sex. Samples came from the ongoing ImmuneRACE study (first 160 participants) plus 1,254 subjects from 6 global collaborators. Paper-wide results and their limitations: The quantity of clinical and demographic metadata differed by source and by participant and was supplied without curation.

The collaborating institutions used their own protocols to collect whole blood in K2EDTA tubes. Collaborator samples were shipped for TCRbeta analysis as frozen whole blood, isolated PBMCs, or DNA extracted from either sample type. TCRbeta CDR3 regions were amplified from genomic DNA using the immunoSEQ Assay, a bias-controlled multiplex PCR. On the authors' methods: Within the assay, amplification of reference gene primers was used to estimate how many nucleated cells each sample contained. Sequence reads were collapsed and filtered to measure the absolute abundance of every unique TCRbeta CDR3 rearrangement. For each sample, productive Simpson clonality was calculated as the square root of Simpson's diversity index over productive rearrangements. In its TCRdb copy, this immuneACCESS table keeps in-frame sequences only and misses some clones. Where compared with another copy, unresolved V genes explain less than half of these, and the others have no known cause. The V and J calls and the clone size are those of that table, but D and trimming were determined from the DNA. This sample comprises around 110,000 clones, about 80% of them detected only once. Jointly, the top ten make up 4.3% of the sample.

As encoded in the germline V gene, CDR1 is KGHDR while CDR2 is SFDVKD. The V and J ends are trimmed by 4 bases and 0 bases, leaving 14 bases between them. Reading from cysteine to phenylalanine, the CDR3 counts 17 amino acids. Only the CDR3 DNA is retained, 51 bases long and in frame from the first base. The count of this clone is one. Its cognate antigen has yet to be identified. No base qualities exist here, and no much larger clone lies one base off it. Sequencing input: peripheral blood. The chain is assembled from TRBV24-1 and TRBJ1-4, with the D gene too uncertain to name. The sequence was collected from a man between 65 and 85 years old with acute or convalescent COVID-19. The CDR3 region has the sequence CATSEESFGATNEKLFF. The DNA is as follows: TGTGCCACCAGTGAGGAATCCTTCGGGGCAACTAATGAAAAACTGTTTTTT.